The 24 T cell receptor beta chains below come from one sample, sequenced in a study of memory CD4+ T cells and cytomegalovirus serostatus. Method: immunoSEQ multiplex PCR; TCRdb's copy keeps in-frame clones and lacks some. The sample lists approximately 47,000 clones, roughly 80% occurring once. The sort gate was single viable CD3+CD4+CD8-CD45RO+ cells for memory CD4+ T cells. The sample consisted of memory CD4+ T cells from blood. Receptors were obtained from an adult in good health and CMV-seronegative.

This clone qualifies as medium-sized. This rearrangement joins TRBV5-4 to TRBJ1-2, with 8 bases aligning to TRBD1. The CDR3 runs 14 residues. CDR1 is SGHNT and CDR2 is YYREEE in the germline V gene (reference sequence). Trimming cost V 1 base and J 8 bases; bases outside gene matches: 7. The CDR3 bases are TGTGCCAGCAGCTTGCAGGGGGCGATTAGAGGCTACACCTTC. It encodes CASSLQGAIRGYTF.

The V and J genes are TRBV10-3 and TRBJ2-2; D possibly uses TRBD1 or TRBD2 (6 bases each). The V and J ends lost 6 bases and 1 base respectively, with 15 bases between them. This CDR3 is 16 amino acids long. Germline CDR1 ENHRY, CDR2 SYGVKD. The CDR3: CAISVGGSQNTGELFF. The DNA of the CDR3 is TGTGCCATCAGCGTGGGGGGCTCTCAGAACACCGGGGAGCTGTTTTTT.

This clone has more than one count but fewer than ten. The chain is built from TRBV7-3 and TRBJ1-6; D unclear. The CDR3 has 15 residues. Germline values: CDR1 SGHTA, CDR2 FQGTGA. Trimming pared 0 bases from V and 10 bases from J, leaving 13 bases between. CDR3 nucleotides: TGTGCCAGCAGCTTAACGCCCGGGGTTGACTCACCCCTCCACTTT. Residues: CASSLTPGVDSPLHF. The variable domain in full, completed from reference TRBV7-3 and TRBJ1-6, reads GAGVSQTPSNKVTEKGKYVELRCDPISGHTALYWYRQSLGQGPEFLIYFQGTGAADDSGLPNDRFFAVRPEGSVSTLKIQRTERGDSAVYLCASSLTPGVDSPLHFGNGTRLTVT.

The chain's CDR3 is CASSLNRQFEQFF. The CDR3 DNA reads TGTGCCAGCAGCTTAAATAGGCAGTTTGAGCAGTTCTTC. The V call is TRBV7-3, the J call TRBJ2-1; D remains ambiguous. The CDR3 sequence is 13 residues long. Germline V gene lookup returns CDR1 SGHTA and CDR2 FQGTGA. V was cut by 1 base and J by 9 bases, with 10 bases left in between.

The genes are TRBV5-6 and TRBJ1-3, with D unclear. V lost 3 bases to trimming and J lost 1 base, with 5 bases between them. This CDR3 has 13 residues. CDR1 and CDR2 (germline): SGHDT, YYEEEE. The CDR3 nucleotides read TGTGCCAGCAGCTGGGGTTCTGGAAACACCATATATTTT. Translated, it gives CASSWGSGNTIYF.

The CDR3, as DNA: TGTGCCAGCAGCGGGGGAGGGTCCACGGATACTGGAAACACCATATATTTT. Protein sequence: CASSGGGSTDTGNTIYF. The chain has TRBV7-9 and TRBJ1-3; a possible D gene is TRBD1 (5 bases). Germline V lookup: CDR1 SEHNR, CDR2 FQNEAQ (reference sequence). This CDR3 spans 17 amino acids. Trimming cost V 5 bases and J 2 bases, with 19 bases left between them.

This chain's CDR3 is CSVAFPRGRMSEAFF. Written as DNA, the CDR3 is TGCAGCGTTGCCTTCCCGAGGGGGCGGATGTCTGAAGCTTTCTTT. The chain carries TRBV29-1 and TRBJ1-1; 7 bases map to TRBD1. Germline CDR1 and CDR2: SQVTM and ANQGSEA. The CDR3 has 15 residues. Trimming took 4 bases from V and 6 from J; bases not matched to a gene: 14.

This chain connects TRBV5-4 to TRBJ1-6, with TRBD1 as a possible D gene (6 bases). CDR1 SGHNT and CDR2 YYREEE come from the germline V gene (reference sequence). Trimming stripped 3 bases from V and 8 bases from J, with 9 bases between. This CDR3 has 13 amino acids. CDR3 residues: CASSWGGYSPLHF. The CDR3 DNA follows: TGTGCCAGCAGCTGGGGGGGCTATTCACCCCTCCACTTT.

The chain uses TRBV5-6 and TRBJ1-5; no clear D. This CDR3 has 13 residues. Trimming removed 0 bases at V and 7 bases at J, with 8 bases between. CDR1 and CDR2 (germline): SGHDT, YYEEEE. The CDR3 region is CASSLAMGQPQHF. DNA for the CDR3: TGTGCCAGCAGCTTGGCCATGGGGCAGCCCCAGCATTTT.

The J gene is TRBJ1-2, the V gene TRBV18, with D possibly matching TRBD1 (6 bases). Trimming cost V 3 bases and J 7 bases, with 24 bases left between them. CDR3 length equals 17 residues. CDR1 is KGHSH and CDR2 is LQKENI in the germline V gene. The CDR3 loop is CASSPDVLRQVVTGYTF. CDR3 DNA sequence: TGTGCCAGCTCACCCGACGTACTCCGACAGGTAGTGACTGGCTACACCTTC.

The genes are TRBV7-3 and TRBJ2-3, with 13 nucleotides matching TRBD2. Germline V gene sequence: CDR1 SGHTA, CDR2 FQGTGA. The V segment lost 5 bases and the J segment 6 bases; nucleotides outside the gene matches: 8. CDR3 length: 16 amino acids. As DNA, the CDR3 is TGTGCCAGCAGCCCCCGGACTAGCGGGGGTCTGGATACGCAGTATTTT. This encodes CASSPRTSGGLDTQYF.

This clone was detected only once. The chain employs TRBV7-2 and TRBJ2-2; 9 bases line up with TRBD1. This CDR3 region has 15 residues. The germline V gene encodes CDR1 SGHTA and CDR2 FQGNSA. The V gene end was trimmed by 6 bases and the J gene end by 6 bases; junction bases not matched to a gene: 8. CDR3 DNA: TGTGCCAGCAGATCCGGGACAGGGATCTCCGGGGAGCTGTTTTTT. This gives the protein CASRSGTGISGELFF.

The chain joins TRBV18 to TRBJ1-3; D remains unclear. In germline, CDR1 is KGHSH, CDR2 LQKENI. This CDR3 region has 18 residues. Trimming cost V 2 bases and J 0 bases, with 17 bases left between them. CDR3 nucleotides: TGTGCCAGCTCACCATCCGGTAATTCAGGCGGCTCTGGAAACACCATATATTTT. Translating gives CASSPSGNSGGSGNTIYF.

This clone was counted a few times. The CDR3 loop reads CASSSRTERQAFF. CDR3 DNA: TGTGCCAGCAGTTCGCGGACAGAGCGCCAGGCTTTCTTT. The genes are TRBV6-5 and TRBJ1-1, with a weak D call TRBD1 (6 bases). Trimming pared 4 bases from V and 11 bases from J, leaving 17 bases between. This CDR3 is built from 13 residues. CDR1 is MNHEY and CDR2 is SVGAGI in the germline V gene.

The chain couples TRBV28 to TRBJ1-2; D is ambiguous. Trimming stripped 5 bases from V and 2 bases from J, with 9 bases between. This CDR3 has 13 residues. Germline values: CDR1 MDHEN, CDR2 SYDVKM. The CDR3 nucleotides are TGTGCCAGCAGTGACACAGAGAACTATGGCTACACCTTC. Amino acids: CASSDTENYGYTF.

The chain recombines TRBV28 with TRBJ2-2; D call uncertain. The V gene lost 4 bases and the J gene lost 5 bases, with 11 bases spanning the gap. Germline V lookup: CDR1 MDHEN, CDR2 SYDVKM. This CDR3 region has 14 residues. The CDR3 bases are TGTGCCAGCAGTTCCGGACGGGCGACCGGGGAGCTGTTTTTT. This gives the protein CASSSGRATGELFF.

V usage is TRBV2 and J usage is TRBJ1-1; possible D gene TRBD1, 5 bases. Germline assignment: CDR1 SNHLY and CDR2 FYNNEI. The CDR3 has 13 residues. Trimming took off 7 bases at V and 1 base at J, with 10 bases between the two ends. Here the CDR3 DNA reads TGTGCCAGCACGAGGGACGGGAACACTGAAGCTTTCTTT. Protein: CASTRDGNTEAFF. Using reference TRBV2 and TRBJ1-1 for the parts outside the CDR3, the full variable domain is EPEVTQTPSHQVTQMGQEVILRCVPISNHLYFYWYRQILGQKVEFLVSFYNNEISEKSEIFDDQFSVERPDGSNFTLKIRSTKLEDSAMYFCASTRDGNTEAFFGQGTRLTVV.

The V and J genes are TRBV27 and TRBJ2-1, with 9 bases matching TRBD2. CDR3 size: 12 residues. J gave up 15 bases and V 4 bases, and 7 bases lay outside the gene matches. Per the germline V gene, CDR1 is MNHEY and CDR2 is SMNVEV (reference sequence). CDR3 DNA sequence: TGTGCCAGCAGTTCCAGCGGGGGGCGTCTGTTCTTC. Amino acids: CASSSSGGRLFF.

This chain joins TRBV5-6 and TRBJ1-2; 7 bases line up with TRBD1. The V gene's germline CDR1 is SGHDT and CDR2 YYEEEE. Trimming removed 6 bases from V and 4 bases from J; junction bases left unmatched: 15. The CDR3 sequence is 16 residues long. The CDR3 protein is CASIQGGRGQGYGYTF. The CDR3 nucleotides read TGTGCCAGCATCCAGGGGGGCAGGGGCCAAGGCTATGGCTACACCTTC.

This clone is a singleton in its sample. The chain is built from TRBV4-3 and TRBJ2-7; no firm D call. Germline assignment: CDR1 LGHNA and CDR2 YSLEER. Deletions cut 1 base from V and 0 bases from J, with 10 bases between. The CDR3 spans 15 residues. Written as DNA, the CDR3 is TGCGCCAGCAGCCAAGGGCATTCTCCCTCCTACGAGCAGTACTTC. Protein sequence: CASSQGHSPSYEQYF.

CDR3 region: CASSQEPGQSVVSNSPLHF. The CDR3 DNA is TGTGCCAGCAGCCAAGAGCCAGGACAGTCGGTAGTAAGTAATTCACCCCTCCACTTT. This sequence joins TRBV14 and TRBJ1-6; D is perhaps TRBD1 (6 bases). V was shortened by 0 bases and J by 6 bases, with 21 bases between the two germline ends. The CDR3 runs 19 residues. CDR1 and CDR2 from the germline V gene are SGHDN and FVKESK.

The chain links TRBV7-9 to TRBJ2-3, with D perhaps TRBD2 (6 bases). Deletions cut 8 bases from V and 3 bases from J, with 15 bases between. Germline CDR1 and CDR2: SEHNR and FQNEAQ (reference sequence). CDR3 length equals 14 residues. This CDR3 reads CASGLEGGTDTQYF. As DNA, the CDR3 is TGTGCCAGCGGTTTGGAGGGCGGTACAGATACGCAGTATTTT.

CDR3 sequence: CASSSSRTQETQYF. The CDR3 nucleotides read TGCGCCAGCAGCTCCAGTAGGACCCAAGAGACCCAGTACTTC. The genes are TRBV5-1 and TRBJ2-5; D uncertain. CDR1 SGHRS and CDR2 YFSETQ come from the germline V gene. Trimming removed 3 bases from V and 1 base from J, with 10 bases in between. This CDR3 has 14 amino acids.

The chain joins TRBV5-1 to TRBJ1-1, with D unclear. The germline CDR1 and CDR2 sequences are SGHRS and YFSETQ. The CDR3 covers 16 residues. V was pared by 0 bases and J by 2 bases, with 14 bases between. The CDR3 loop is CASSLVLESANTEAFF. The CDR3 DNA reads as TGCGCCAGCAGCTTGGTCTTGGAGTCGGCCAACACTGAAGCTTTCTTT.